Below, 21 T cell receptor beta chains from the same sample are listed, as sequenced in a study of cytomegalovirus exposure and HLA in healthy donors. Primers for the PCR totalled 60 Vbeta and 13 Jbeta. Only in-frame clones appear in the TCRdb table, and some are missing; sequencing was by immunoSEQ multiplex PCR. The sample contains 200,000 to 250,000 clones, around 76% of which appear only once. Input material: PBMCs. Every receptor here comes from a man aged 18 to 30 in good health and CMV-seronegative.

The chain is built from TRBV11-2 and TRBJ2-1, with D possibly being TRBD2 (6 bases). This CDR3 has 15 amino acids. The germline V and J ends were trimmed by 3 bases and 8 bases, with 17 bases remaining between them. Germline V gene lookup returns CDR1 SGHAT and CDR2 FQNNGV. CDR3: CASSFPGLGGYEQFF. The CDR3, as DNA: TGTGCCAGCAGCTTCCCGGGACTGGGGGGATATGAGCAGTTCTTC.

This chain joins TRBV4-1 and TRBJ1-1, with TRBD1 matching over 9 bases. The CDR3 runs to 13 residues. Looked up from germline, CDR1 is MGHRA and CDR2 is YSYEKL. V gave up 8 bases and J gave up 4 bases; unmatched junction bases: 5. This chain's CDR3 is CASDQTGGTEAFF. As DNA, the CDR3 is TGCGCCAGCGACCAGACAGGGGGCACTGAAGCTTTCTTT.

This sequence joins TRBV5-1 and TRBJ2-7, with 10 bases lining up with TRBD2. Per germline, CDR1 SGHRS and CDR2 YFSETQ. The J segment lost 7 bases and the V segment lost 2 bases, leaving 9 bases of the junction unmatched. This CDR3 is built from 15 residues. The CDR3 sequence is CASSFLAGASGEQYF. CDR3 DNA sequence: TGCGCCAGCAGCTTTCTAGCGGGAGCATCGGGGGAGCAGTACTTC.

V is TRBV19 and J is TRBJ2-1; 8 bases align to TRBD1. The J segment lost 4 bases and the V segment lost 5 bases, leaving 4 bases of the junction unmatched. CDR1 is LNHDA and CDR2 is SQIVND in the germline V gene (reference sequence). The CDR3 has 14 residues. The CDR3 spells CASSGQGAYNEQFF. CDR3 DNA sequence: TGTGCCAGTAGTGGGCAGGGGGCATACAATGAGCAGTTCTTC. Combining the CDR3 with reference TRBV19 and TRBJ2-1 gives the whole variable domain DGGITQSPKYLFRKEGQNVTLSCEQNLNHDAMYWYRQDPGQGLRLIYYSQIVNDFQKGDIAEGYSVSREKKESFPLTVTSAQKNPTAFYLCASSGQGAYNEQFFGPGTRLTVL.

J is TRBJ1-4 and V is TRBV11-2; D is unresolved. The germline V gene has CDR1 SGHAT and CDR2 FQNNGV. V lost 5 bases and J lost 6, with 13 bases in between. The CDR3 runs to 14 residues. CDR3 amino acids: CASSAGNGDEKLFF. DNA of the CDR3: TGTGCCAGCAGCGCCGGGAACGGAGATGAAAAACTGTTTTTT.

The V gene is TRBV7-9, the J gene TRBJ1-2; 7 positions agree with TRBD1. The CDR3 has 16 residues. Germline V gene lookup returns CDR1 SEHNR and CDR2 FQNEAQ (reference sequence). V shed 5 bases, J shed 2 bases, and the junction held 11 bases outside the gene matches. CDR3 in DNA: TGTGCCAGCAGCCCGCTAGCGGGACAGTGGAACTATGGCTACACCTTC. This encodes CASSPLAGQWNYGYTF.

Only a few counts were recorded for this clone. CDR3 sequence: CAISDATSGRGDTQYF. CDR3 nucleotide sequence: TGTGCCATCAGTGATGCGACTAGCGGGAGAGGAGATACGCAGTATTTT. The chain joins TRBV10-3 to TRBJ2-3; 12 nucleotides align to TRBD2. Germline V gene sequence: CDR1 ENHRY, CDR2 SYGVKD. The CDR3 covers 16 residues. The V segment lost 3 bases and the J segment 5 bases; nucleotides outside the gene matches: 6.

J is TRBJ2-7 and V is TRBV6-1, with D possibly matching TRBD1 (7 bases). Germline V CDR1 and CDR2: MNHNS, SASEGT. V lost 2 bases to trimming and J lost 3 bases, with 23 bases between them. The CDR3 covers 18 residues. The CDR3 protein is CASSERAPLQGGFYEQYF. CDR3 bases: TGTGCCAGCAGTGAAAGGGCACCCTTGCAGGGGGGTTTCTACGAGCAGTACTTC.

This clone has more than one count but fewer than ten. The chain links TRBV18 to TRBJ2-2; TRBD2 is a possible D gene (6 bases). Trimming took off 5 bases at V and 4 bases at J, with 14 bases between the two ends. Germline CDR1 is KGHSH and CDR2 is LQKENI. The CDR3 totals 15 residues. CDR3 loop: CASSGPGAATGELFF. The CDR3 DNA reads TGTGCCAGCTCAGGGCCGGGAGCTGCCACCGGGGAGCTGTTTTTT.

This rearrangement joins TRBV29-1 to TRBJ2-7; a weak D match, TRBD2 (6 bases). V lost 4 bases to trimming and J lost 3 bases, with 22 bases between them. CDR1 is SQVTM, CDR2 ANQGSEA, per germline. The CDR3 totals 16 residues. CDR3 sequence (DNA): TGCAGCGTTGCAGCCCTAGCGACCTCTCTCTTCTACGAGCAGTACTTC. It codes for CSVAALATSLFYEQYF.

In DNA form, the CDR3 reads TGTGCCACCAGCAGAGAGCGTCGACAGGGGAGCAATCAGCCCCAGCATTTT. It translates to CATSRERRQGSNQPQHF. The chain joins TRBV15 to TRBJ1-5, with 8 bases aligning to TRBD1. Unmatched junction bases numbered 5, after V lost 0 bases and J lost 1 base. CDR1 and CDR2 (germline): LNHNV, YYDKDF (reference sequence). The CDR3 spans 17 residues.

V gene TRBV12-5 combines with J gene TRBJ2-7, with TRBD1 matching 11 bases. Trimming at V came to 6 bases and at J to 1 base, leaving 8 bases not matched to a gene. CDR3 length: 16 residues. Germline V gene data show CDR1 as LGHNT and CDR2 as FRNRAP. CDR3 sequence: CASGPPGTGGSYEQYF. CDR3 sequence (DNA): TGTGCTAGTGGCCCCCCCGGGACAGGGGGTTCCTACGAGCAGTACTTC. Full variable domain (outside the CDR3, taken from reference TRBV12-5 and TRBJ2-7): DARVTQTPRHKVTEMGQEVTMRCQPILGHNTVFWYRQTMMQGLELLAYFRNRAPLDDSGMPKDRFSAEMPDATLATLKIQPSEPRDSAVYFCASGPPGTGGSYEQYFGPGTRLTVT.

The chain couples TRBV10-3 to TRBJ1-3, with a tentative D call TRBD1 (6 bases). The CDR3 contains 15 residues. Germline CDR1 ENHRY, CDR2 SYGVKD. The V and J ends lost 2 bases and 4 bases respectively, with 12 bases between them. CDR3 region: CAISEGQNAGNTIYF. The CDR3 coding sequence is TGTGCCATCAGTGAGGGACAGAACGCCGGAAACACCATATATTTT.

V gene TRBV18 combines with J gene TRBJ2-1, with unresolved D. V lost 4 bases to trimming and J lost 6 bases, with 10 bases between them. CDR1 and CDR2 from the germline V gene are KGHSH and LQKENI. CDR3 size: 13 residues. The CDR3 nucleotides are TGTGCCAGCTCACTCCTTAGCACCAATGAGCAGTTCTTC. Amino acids: CASSLLSTNEQFF.

J is TRBJ1-5 and V is TRBV30; a possible D gene is TRBD1 (5 bases). The CDR3 extends over 13 amino acids. Germline-derived CDR1 and CDR2 are GTSNPN and SVGIG (reference sequence). Trimming stripped 4 bases from V and 2 bases from J, with 9 bases between. The CDR3 nucleotides read TGTGCCTGGACGGGGGGTCGCAATCAGCCCCAGCATTTT. Translating it yields CAWTGGRNQPQHF. Full variable domain (outside the CDR3, taken from reference TRBV30 and TRBJ1-5): SQTIHQWPATLVQPVGSPLSLECTVEGTSNPNLYWYRQAAGRGLQLLFYSVGIGQISSEVPQNLSASRPQDRQFILSSKKLLLSDSGFYLCAWTGGRNQPQHFGDGTRLSIL.

The CDR3 reads CAIKSDAVNTEAFF. Here the CDR3 DNA reads TGTGCCATCAAAAGTGATGCGGTTAACACTGAAGCTTTCTTT. The V call is TRBV10-3, the J call TRBJ1-1; D is uncertain. Germline CDR1 reads ENHRY; CDR2 reads SYGVKD. The V end was cut by 7 bases, the J end by 2 bases, with 14 bases between. The CDR3 loop spans 14 amino acids.

V usage is TRBV15 and J usage is TRBJ2-3; 9 bases match TRBD1. Germline loops: CDR1 LNHNV, CDR2 YYDKDF (reference sequence). The CDR3 spans 17 residues. J gave up 1 base and V 0 bases, and 5 bases lay outside the gene matches. The CDR3 coding sequence is TGTGCCACCAGCAGAGATTCGGACAGGGGTGGCACAGATACGCAGTATTTT. Residues: CATSRDSDRGGTDTQYF.

The rearrangement uses TRBV19 and TRBJ1-1; 9 bases agree with TRBD1. Germline V gives CDR1 LNHDA, CDR2 SQIVND (reference sequence). CDR3 size: 13 residues. V dropped 10 bases and J dropped 0; count of bases not matched to a gene: 3. This CDR3 is CATGQGMNTEAFF. For the CDR3, the DNA is TGTGCCACCGGACAGGGGATGAACACTGAAGCTTTCTTT. The full variable domain, in which reference TRBV19 and TRBJ1-1 provide the parts outside the CDR3, is DGGITQSPKYLFRKEGQNVTLSCEQNLNHDAMYWYRQDPGQGLRLIYYSQIVNDFQKGDIAEGYSVSREKKESFPLTVTSAQKNPTAFYLCATGQGMNTEAFFGQGTRLTVV.

Concerning this clone itself: This sample includes further DNA sequences coding for the same CDR3. The J gene is TRBJ2-1, the V gene TRBV4-1; TRBD2 aligns across 7 bases. The length of the CDR3 is 18 residues. Trimming took 1 base from V and 0 from J; bases not matched to a gene: 9. Germline loops: CDR1 MGHRA, CDR2 YSYEKL. The CDR3 spells CASSQGGEGGSSYNEQFF. The CDR3 coding sequence is TGCGCCAGCAGCCAAGGAGGGGAGGGAGGGAGCTCCTACAATGAGCAGTTCTTC.

A few counts support this clone. This chain uses TRBV4-1 with TRBJ2-7; the match to TRBD1 covers 11 bases. The germline gives CDR1 MGHRA, CDR2 YSYEKL. After removal of 3 bases from V and 4 bases from J, the junction contained 5 bases not matched to a gene. The CDR3 runs to 15 residues. CDR3 nucleotides: TGCGCCAGCAGCCAGGTCGGGGACAGGGGGTACGAGCAGTACTTC. Amino acid sequence: CASSQVGDRGYEQYF.

The table lists this clone with a few counts. The chain is built from TRBV11-3 and TRBJ2-5; 7 positions agree with TRBD1. This CDR3 is 16 amino acids long. J was trimmed by 5 bases and V by 0 bases; bases with no gene match: 9. Germline V lookup: CDR1 SGHNT, CDR2 YENEEA. CDR3 coding DNA: TGTGCCAGCAGCTTAGAGTCTGCAGGGGGATTGGAGACCCAGTACTTC. Translation: CASSLESAGGLETQYF. The variable domain in full, completed from reference TRBV11-3 and TRBJ2-5, reads EAGVVQSPRYKIIEKKQPVAFWCNPISGHNTLYWYLQNLGQGPELLIRYENEEAVDDSQLPKDRFSAERLKGVDSTLKIQPAELGDSAVYLCASSLESAGGLETQYFGPGTRLLVL.